Listed below are T cell receptor beta chains from one sample, sequenced in a study of blood T cell repertoires in COVID-19. Generated by immunoSEQ multiplex PCR, the TCRdb table keeps only in-frame clones and is missing some. Counted here are some 200,000 clones, roughly 83% occurring once; the ten biggest clones make up 1.3%. Sequencing input: PBMCs or T cells enriched from blood (not recorded which). The receptors here all came from a woman aged 40 to 49 with acute COVID-19. CDR3s include the opening cysteine and the closing phenylalanine or tryptophan. Each record gives: D gene, clone size, V gene, J gene, CDR3 DNA, CDR3 protein. A D gene is named only where the DNA matches it firmly. Clone size is not always given. Where it is, it says once, few, many or a class for expanded clones.

D: NA; size: NA; V: TRBV19; J: TRBJ1-4; DNA: TGTGCCAGTAGTATCCAGATTTCAACTAATGAAAAACTGTTTTTT; CDR3: CASSIQISTNEKLFF
D: NA; size: NA; V: TRBV19; J: TRBJ1-5; DNA: TGTGCCAGTAGTATCCCAGGCTCCCAGCATTTT; CDR3: CASSIPGSQHF
D: TRBD2; size: NA; V: TRBV19; J: TRBJ2-2; DNA: TGTGCCAGTAGTATAGATCTTGGGACTAGTGTCACCGGGGAGCTGTTTTTT; CDR3: CASSIDLGTSVTGELFF
D: NA; size: NA; V: TRBV27; J: TRBJ2-1; DNA: TGTGCCAGCAGTTTGGATAGCGGCTACAATGAGCAGTTCTTC; CDR3: CASSLDSGYNEQFF
D: NA; size: NA; V: TRBV12-3/TRBV12-4; J: TRBJ2-1; DNA: TGTGCCAGCACCTCGACGGCGGGGAATGAGCAGTTCTTC; CDR3: CASTSTAGNEQFF
D: TRBD1; size: NA; V: TRBV7-8; J: TRBJ2-5; DNA: TGTGCCAGCAGCAGGGACAGGGCGGGAGAGACCCAGTACTTC; CDR3: CASSRDRAGETQYF
D: TRBD1; size: NA; V: TRBV6-5; J: TRBJ1-1; DNA: TGTGCCAGCGATAAAGGACAGGGGGCTTCTGAAGCTTTCTTT; CDR3: CASDKGQGASEAFF
D: NA; size: NA; V: TRBV19; J: TRBJ1-5; DNA: TGTGCCAGTAGTATAGAAACTGGCAATCAGCCCCAGCATTTT; CDR3: CASSIETGNQPQHF
D: TRBD2; size: NA; V: TRBV4-3; J: TRBJ2-1; DNA: TGCGCCAGCAGCCAAACGCTAGCGGGGCTTTATGGCGAGCAGTTCTTC; CDR3: CASSQTLAGLYGEQFF
D: NA; size: once; V: TRBV12-3/TRBV12-4; J: TRBJ1-6; DNA: TGTGCCAGCAGAGGGGCCGATTCACCCCTCCACTTT; CDR3: CASRGADSPLHF
D: NA; size: NA; V: TRBV27; J: TRBJ1-2; DNA: TGTGCCAGCAGTCCCCTGACGGGGTTGGTTGGCTACACCTTC; CDR3: CASSPLTGLVGYTF
D: NA; size: few; V: TRBV18; J: TRBJ2-1; DNA: TGTGCCAGCTCCCCAGGGCGGAGGGAGCAGTTCTTC; CDR3: CASSPGRREQFF
D: NA; size: NA; V: TRBV9; J: TRBJ2-1; DNA: TGTGCCAGCAGCCGTTCCGGGAGTGGCTCCTACAATGAGCAGTTCTTC; CDR3: CASSRSGSGSYNEQFF
D: NA; size: NA; V: TRBV18; J: TRBJ2-3; DNA: TGTGCCAGCTCGTCAAATTCCCCCGCGACAGATACGCAGTATTTT; CDR3: CASSSNSPATDTQYF